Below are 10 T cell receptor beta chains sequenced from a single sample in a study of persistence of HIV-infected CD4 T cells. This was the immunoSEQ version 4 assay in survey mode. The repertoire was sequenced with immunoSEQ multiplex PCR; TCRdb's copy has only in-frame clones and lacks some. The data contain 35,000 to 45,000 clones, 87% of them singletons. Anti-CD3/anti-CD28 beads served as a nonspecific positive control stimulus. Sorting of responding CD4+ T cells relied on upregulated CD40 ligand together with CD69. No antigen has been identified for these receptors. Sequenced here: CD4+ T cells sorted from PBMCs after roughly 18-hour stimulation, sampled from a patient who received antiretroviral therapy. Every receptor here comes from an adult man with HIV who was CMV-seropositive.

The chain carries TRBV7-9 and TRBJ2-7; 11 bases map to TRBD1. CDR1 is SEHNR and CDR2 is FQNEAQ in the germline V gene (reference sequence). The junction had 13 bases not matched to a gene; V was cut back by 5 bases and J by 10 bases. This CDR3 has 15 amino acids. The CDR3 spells CASSQGQGEDGRQYF. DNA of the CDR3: TGTGCCAGCAGCCAGGGACAGGGGGAGGATGGGCGACAGTACTTC.

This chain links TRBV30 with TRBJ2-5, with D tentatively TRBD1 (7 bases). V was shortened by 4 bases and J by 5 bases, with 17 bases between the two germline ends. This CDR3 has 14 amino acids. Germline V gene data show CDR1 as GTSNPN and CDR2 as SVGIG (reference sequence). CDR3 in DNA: TGTGCCTGGATCCGACAGGGCCGGGGGGAGACCCAGTACTTC. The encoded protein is CAWIRQGRGETQYF.

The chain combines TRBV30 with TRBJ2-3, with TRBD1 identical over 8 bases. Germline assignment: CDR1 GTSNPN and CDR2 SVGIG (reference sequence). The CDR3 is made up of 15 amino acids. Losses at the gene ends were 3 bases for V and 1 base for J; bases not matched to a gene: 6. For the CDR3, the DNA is TGTGCCTGGAGAGGACAGGGCATAGGCACAGATACGCAGTATTTT. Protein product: CAWRGQGIGTDTQYF.

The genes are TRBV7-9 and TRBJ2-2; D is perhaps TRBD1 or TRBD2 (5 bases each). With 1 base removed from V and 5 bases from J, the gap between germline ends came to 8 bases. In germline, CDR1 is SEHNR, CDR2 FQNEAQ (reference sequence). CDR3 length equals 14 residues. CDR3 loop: CASSLEWGTGELFF. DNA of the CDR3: TGTGCCAGCAGCTTAGAGTGGGGGACCGGGGAGCTGTTTTTT. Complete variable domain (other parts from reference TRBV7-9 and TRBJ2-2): DTGVSQNPRHKITKRGQNVTFRCDPISEHNRLYWYRQTLGQGPEFLTYFQNEAQLEKSRLLSDRFSAERPKGSFSTLEIQRTEQGDSAMYLCASSLEWGTGELFFGEGSRLTVL.

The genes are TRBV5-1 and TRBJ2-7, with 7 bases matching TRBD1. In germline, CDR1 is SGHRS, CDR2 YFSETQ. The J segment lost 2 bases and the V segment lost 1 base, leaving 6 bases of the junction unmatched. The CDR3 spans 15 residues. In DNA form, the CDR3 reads TGCGCCAGCAGCTTGTCTGTGACAGGGCCCTACGAGCAGTACTTC. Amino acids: CASSLSVTGPYEQYF.

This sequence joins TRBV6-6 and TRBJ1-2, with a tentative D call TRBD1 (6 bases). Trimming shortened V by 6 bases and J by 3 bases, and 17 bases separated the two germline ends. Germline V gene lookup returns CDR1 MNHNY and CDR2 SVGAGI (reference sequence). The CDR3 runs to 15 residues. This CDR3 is CASRDTGKGDYGYTF. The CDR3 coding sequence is TGTGCCAGCAGGGATACAGGGAAGGGTGACTATGGCTACACCTTC.

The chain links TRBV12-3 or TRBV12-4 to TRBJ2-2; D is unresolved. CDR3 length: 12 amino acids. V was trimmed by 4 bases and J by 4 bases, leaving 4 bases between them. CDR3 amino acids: CASSYSTGELFF. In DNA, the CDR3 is TGTGCCAGCAGTTATAGCACCGGGGAGCTGTTTTTT.

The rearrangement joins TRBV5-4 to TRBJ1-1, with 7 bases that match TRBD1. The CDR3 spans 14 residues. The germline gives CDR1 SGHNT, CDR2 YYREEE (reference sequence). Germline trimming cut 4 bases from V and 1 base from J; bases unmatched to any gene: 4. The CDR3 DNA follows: TGTGCCAGCAGCCAAGCAGGGGGGAACACTGAAGCTTTCTTT. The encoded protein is CASSQAGGNTEAFF.

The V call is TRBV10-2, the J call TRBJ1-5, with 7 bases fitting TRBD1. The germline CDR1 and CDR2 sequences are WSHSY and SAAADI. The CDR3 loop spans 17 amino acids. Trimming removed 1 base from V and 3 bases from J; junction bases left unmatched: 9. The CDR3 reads CASSELEGAPFNQPQHF. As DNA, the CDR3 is TGCGCCAGCAGTGAGTTGGAGGGGGCCCCTTTCAATCAGCCCCAGCATTTT.

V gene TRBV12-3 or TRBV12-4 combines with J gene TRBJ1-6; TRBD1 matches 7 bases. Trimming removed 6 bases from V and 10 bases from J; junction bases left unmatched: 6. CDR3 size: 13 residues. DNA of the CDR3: TGTGCCAGCAGCTCGACAGGGCAGTCACCCCTCCACTTT. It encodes CASSSTGQSPLHF.